What follows is one T cell receptor beta chain and its context. Its matching antigen is unknown. These data come from a study of a mutant IDH1 vaccine in newly diagnosed glioma. The time point denotes: week 47, end of study. Each dose of the vaccine consisted of 300 ug of mutant IDH1 20-mer peptide, with topical imiquimod. Every donor had a new WHO grade 3 or 4 astrocytoma that was IDH1-mutant, with loss of nuclear ATRX. Repertoires were generated with immunoSEQ multiplex PCR, while TCRdb's copy carries only in-frame clones and drops some. The table records 45,000 to 65,000 clones, less than 75% of them present only once. Trimming took off 1 base at V and 2 bases at J, with 12 bases between the two ends. Germline V gives CDR1 SGHRS, CDR2 YFSETQ. The CDR3 is 15 amino acids. Study outcomes and limitations: Among patients, 80% to 95% showed immune responses induced by the vaccine. Top-clonotype changes in peripheral T cells seemed unrelated to pseudoprogression.

The sequence came from a middle-aged man with glioma. Some clones in this sample may be carry-over from other donors' samples. This sequence joins TRBV5-1 and TRBJ1-1; D unclear. The starting material was peripheral blood mononuclear cells (PBMCs), obtained from a glioma patient whose treatment included an IDH1 peptide vaccine. CDR3 protein: CASSLQTDVNTEAFF. CDR3 bases: TGCGCCAGCAGCTTGCAAACAGACGTTAACACTGAAGCTTTCTTT.